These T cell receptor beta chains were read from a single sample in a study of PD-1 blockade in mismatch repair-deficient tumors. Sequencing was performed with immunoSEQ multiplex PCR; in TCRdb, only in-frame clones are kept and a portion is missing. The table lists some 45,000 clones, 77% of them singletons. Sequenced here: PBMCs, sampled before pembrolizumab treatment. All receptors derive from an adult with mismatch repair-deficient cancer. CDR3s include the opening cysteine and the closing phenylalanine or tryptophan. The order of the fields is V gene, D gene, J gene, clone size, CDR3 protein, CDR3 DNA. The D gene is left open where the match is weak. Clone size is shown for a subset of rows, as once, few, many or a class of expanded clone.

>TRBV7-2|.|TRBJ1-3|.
CASSLAARQLISGNTIYF
TGTGCCAGCAGCTTAGCGGCTCGACAGCTAATATCTGGAAACACCATATATTTT
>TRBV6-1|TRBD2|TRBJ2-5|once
CASSEGTAGGAGTQYF
TGTGCCAGCAGTGAAGGAACAGCGGGAGGAGCTGGGACCCAGTACTTC
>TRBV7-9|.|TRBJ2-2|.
CASSLALTENTGELFF
TGTGCCAGCAGCTTAGCGCTTACGGAGAACACCGGGGAGCTGTTTTTT
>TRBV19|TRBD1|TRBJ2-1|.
CASSSGQKMNEQFF
TGTGCCAGTAGTTCGGGACAGAAGATGAATGAGCAGTTCTTC
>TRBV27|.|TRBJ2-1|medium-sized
CASSLSAYNEQFF
TGTGCCAGCAGTTTATCGGCCTACAATGAGCAGTTCTTC
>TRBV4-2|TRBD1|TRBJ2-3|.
CASSQETGLADTQYF
TGTGCCAGCAGCCAGGAGACAGGGTTAGCAGATACGCAGTATTTT
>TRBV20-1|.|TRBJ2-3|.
CSANPTDTQYF
TGCAGTGCTAATCCCACAGATACGCAGTATTTT
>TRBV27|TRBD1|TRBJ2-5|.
CASSLFSGGQETQYF
TGTGCCAGCAGTTTATTCTCAGGGGGACAAGAGACCCAGTACTTC
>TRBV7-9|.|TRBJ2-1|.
CASSLDEQFF
TGTGCCAGCAGCTTGGATGAGCAGTTCTTC
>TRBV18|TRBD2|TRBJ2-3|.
CASSPGLAGQTISTDTQYF
TGTGCCAGCTCACCCGGACTAGCGGGACAAACTATTAGCACAGATACGCAGTATTTT
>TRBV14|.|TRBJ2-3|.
CASSLSQRDTQYF
TGTGCCAGCAGCCTATCACAAAGGGATACGCAGTATTTT
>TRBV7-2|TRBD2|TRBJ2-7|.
CASSLAASGIEQYF
TGTGCCAGCAGCTTAGCAGCGAGCGGGATCGAGCAGTACTTC
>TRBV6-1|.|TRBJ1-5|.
CASSVQGGQPQHF
TGTGCCAGCAGTGTACAGGGTGGTCAGCCCCAGCATTTT
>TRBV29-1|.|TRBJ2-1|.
CSVELVPAVSYNEQFF
TGCAGCGTTGAACTTGTGCCAGCGGTCTCCTACAATGAGCAGTTCTTC
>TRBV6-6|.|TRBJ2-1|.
CASSYRSGRPGDEQFF
TGTGCCAGCAGTTACAGATCCGGGAGGCCAGGGGATGAGCAGTTCTTC
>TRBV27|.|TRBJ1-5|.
CASSPYQGSNQPQHF
TGTGCCAGCAGTCCCTACCAGGGGAGCAATCAGCCCCAGCATTTT